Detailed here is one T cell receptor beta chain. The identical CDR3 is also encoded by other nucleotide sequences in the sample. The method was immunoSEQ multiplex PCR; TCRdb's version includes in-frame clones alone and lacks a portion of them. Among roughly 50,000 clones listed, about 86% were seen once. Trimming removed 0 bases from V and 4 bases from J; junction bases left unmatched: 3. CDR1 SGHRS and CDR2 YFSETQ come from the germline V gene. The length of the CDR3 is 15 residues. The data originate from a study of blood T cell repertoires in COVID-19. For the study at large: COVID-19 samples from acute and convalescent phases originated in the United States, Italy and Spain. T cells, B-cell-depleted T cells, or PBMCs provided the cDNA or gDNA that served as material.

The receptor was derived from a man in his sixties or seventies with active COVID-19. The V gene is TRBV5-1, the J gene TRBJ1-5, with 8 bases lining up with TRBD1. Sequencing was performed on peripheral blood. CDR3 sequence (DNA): TGCGCCAGCAGCTTGGCCGGACAGGGAAATCAGCCCCAGCATTTT. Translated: CASSLAGQGNQPQHF.